These 10 T cell receptor beta chains originate from one sample sequenced in a study of CD8+ T cells in alopecia areata. Following RNA extraction, reverse transcription yielded cDNA that acted as the sequencing template. Clones were sequenced by immunoSEQ multiplex PCR, and TCRdb holds only the in-frame ones, with some missing. The sample records approximately 59,000 clones, 40% to 50% being singletons. Here the sequenced sample was CD8+ T cells sorted from blood, taken at week 0. These receptor sequences come from a human donor with alopecia areata.

This chain uses TRBV28 with TRBJ2-5, with D possibly TRBD2 on 6 matching bases. With 7 bases removed from V and 2 bases from J, the gap between germline ends came to 14 bases. The CDR3 totals 14 residues. Germline CDR1 and CDR2: MDHEN and SYDVKM. The CDR3 reads CASNSRLDQETQYF. In DNA, the CDR3 is TGTGCCAGCAATTCCCGACTAGATCAAGAGACCCAGTACTTC. Full variable domain (outside the CDR3, taken from reference TRBV28 and TRBJ2-5): DVKVTQSSRYLVKRTGEKVFLECVQDMDHENMFWYRQDPGLGLRLIYFSYDVKMKEKGDIPEGYSVSREKKERFSLILESASTNQTSMYLCASNSRLDQETQYFGPGTRLLVL.

The sample holds a few counts of this clone. V usage is TRBV7-2 and J usage is TRBJ2-1, with TRBD2 matching 8 bases. The CDR3 totals 14 residues. Germline V gene lookup returns CDR1 SGHTA and CDR2 FQGNSA. V lost 2 bases to trimming and J lost 9 bases; unmatched junction nucleotides: 6. CDR3 sequence reads: CASSLLGTSGEQFF. The DNA for the CDR3 is TGTGCCAGCAGCTTACTCGGAACTAGCGGTGAGCAGTTCTTC.

This clone has just a few counts. This rearrangement joins TRBV4-1 to TRBJ2-2; possible D gene TRBD1, 6 bases. V lost 1 base and J lost 4, with 19 bases in between. There are 18 residues in the CDR3. Germline values: CDR1 MGHRA, CDR2 YSYEKL. Written as DNA, the CDR3 is TGCGCCAGCAGCCAAGGGACCGGGACACCAGGTCTCACCGGGGAGCTGTTTTTT. This translates into CASSQGTGTPGLTGELFF.

This clone was picked up a small number of times. The V call is TRBV29-1, the J call TRBJ2-3; 11 bases fit TRBD2. Germline CDR1 reads SQVTM; CDR2 reads ANQGSEA. The CDR3 runs 14 residues. The junction had 2 bases not matched to a gene; V was cut back by 6 bases and J by 0 bases. CDR3: CSVRTSGSTDTQYF. The CDR3 DNA reads TGCAGCGTGCGGACTAGCGGGAGCACAGATACGCAGTATTTT.

The chain uses TRBV4-1 and TRBJ1-5; the D is unclear. Trimming took 1 base from V and 1 from J, leaving 11 bases between them. This CDR3 is 16 amino acids long. Per germline, CDR1 MGHRA and CDR2 YSYEKL. CDR3 sequence: CASSQVAVRSNQPQHF. The CDR3, as DNA: TGCGCCAGCAGCCAAGTGGCAGTGCGGAGCAATCAGCCCCAGCATTTT.

The rearrangement uses TRBV6-4 and TRBJ2-1, with D perhaps matching TRBD1 (5 bases). V dropped 6 bases and J dropped 5 bases, with 14 bases sitting between them. CDR1 is MRHNA, CDR2 SNTAGT, per germline. The length of the CDR3 is 14 residues. CDR3 coding DNA: TGTGCCAGCAGGCCAGTGGGGCGGAACAATGAGCAGTTCTTC. Its protein product is CASRPVGRNNEQFF.

V and J are TRBV5-4 and TRBJ2-1; 12 bases align to TRBD1. Germline assignment: CDR1 SGHNT and CDR2 YYREEE (reference sequence). The CDR3 sequence is 15 residues long. Trimming cost V 4 bases and J 7 bases; bases outside gene matches: 6. As DNA, the CDR3 is TGTGCCAGCAGCCCGAAGGGACAGGGGGCGAATGAGCAGTTCTTC. It translates to CASSPKGQGANEQFF.

This chain connects TRBV30 to TRBJ2-7; D is unclear. There are 15 residues in the CDR3. Per germline, CDR1 GTSNPN and CDR2 SVGIG (reference sequence). Trimming took off 4 bases at V and 3 bases at J, with 19 bases between the two ends. CDR3 in DNA: TGTGCCTGGACCTTCGGCCCTCAAGGCTTCTACGAGCAGTACTTC. It encodes CAWTFGPQGFYEQYF.

This clone has just a few counts. The chain uses TRBV2 and TRBJ2-7; TRBD1 is a possible D gene (6 bases). Germline CDR1 reads SNHLY; CDR2 reads FYNNEI. V shed 6 bases and J shed 4 bases, with 7 bases lying between them. The CDR3 sequence is 11 residues long. Here the CDR3 reads CASRTGYEQYF. In DNA form, the CDR3 reads TGTGCCAGCAGAACAGGGTACGAGCAGTACTTC.

V and J are TRBV5-1 and TRBJ2-3; the D gene is possibly TRBD2 (6 bases). Trimming took off 4 bases at V and 2 bases at J, with 11 bases between the two ends. Germline V gene sequence: CDR1 SGHRS, CDR2 YFSETQ. This CDR3 region has 14 residues. CDR3 in DNA: TGCGCCAGCAGCGCCCGGGACTTCACAGATACGCAGTATTTT. Its protein product is CASSARDFTDTQYF.